The T cell receptor (beta chain) under discussion was sequenced for a study of naive and memory T cell subsets. An equimolar mix of two oligonucleotides served as the beta constant-region primer for TRBC1 and TRBC2. Four rounds of PCR amplified the ligated cDNA using nested alpha and beta constant-region primers plus SP2. TCRdb redid the calling of the UMI-ligation and nested PCR reads with MiXCR, one entry per CDR3 protein. This table holds 20,000 to 25,000 distinct CDR3 sequences, 7% to 10% found once. CDR1 is SEHNR, CDR2 FQNEAQ, per germline (reference sequence). Trimming removed 5 bases from V and 0 bases from J, with 11 bases in between. CDR3 size: 14 residues. Alpha and beta libraries were amplified separately from the second PCR onward. CD4+ T cell IFNgamma after overnight CMV lysate exposure gave donor CMV status. Cells stained for CD3, CD4, CD8, CD45RA and CD27 were sorted into four subsets.

This clonotype was picked up a small number of times. Sequenced: central memory CD8+ T cells from blood. The chain carries TRBV7-9 and TRBJ2-7; D remains ambiguous. This clonotype originated in a human donor in good health. CDR3 sequence reads: CASSHEIASYEQYF. CDR3 DNA sequence: TGTGCCAGCAGCCACGAGATAGCCTCCTACGAGCAGTACTTC.